This paragraph covers one T cell receptor (beta chain) sequence. Its antigen is not identified. This sample was taken from a study of blood T cells in healthy people across ages. Broader study findings: As naive T cell percentage varied, TCR beta diversity correlated strongly with it.

Combining a sample-barcoded 5' primer with a J-beta primer mix, a second PCR ran for about 7 to 11 cycles. TCRdb re-called the 5' RACE reads through MiXCR, storing one row per CDR3 protein. Of around 620,000 distinct CDR3 sequences in the sample, 25% to 30% were seen once. The CDR3 is 14 residues long. The germline V gene has CDR1 DFQATT and CDR2 SNEGSKA (reference sequence). The V end lost 3 bases, the J end lost 5 bases, and 11 bases lay between the germline ends. Sequencing input: blood. The clonotype comes from a woman aged 70-85 years in good health. The chain employs TRBV20-1 and TRBJ1-6; unclear D gene. The CDR3 spells CSASGTGNNSPLHF. The DNA for the CDR3 is TGCAGTGCTAGCGGCACGGGCAATAATTCACCCCTCCACTTT.